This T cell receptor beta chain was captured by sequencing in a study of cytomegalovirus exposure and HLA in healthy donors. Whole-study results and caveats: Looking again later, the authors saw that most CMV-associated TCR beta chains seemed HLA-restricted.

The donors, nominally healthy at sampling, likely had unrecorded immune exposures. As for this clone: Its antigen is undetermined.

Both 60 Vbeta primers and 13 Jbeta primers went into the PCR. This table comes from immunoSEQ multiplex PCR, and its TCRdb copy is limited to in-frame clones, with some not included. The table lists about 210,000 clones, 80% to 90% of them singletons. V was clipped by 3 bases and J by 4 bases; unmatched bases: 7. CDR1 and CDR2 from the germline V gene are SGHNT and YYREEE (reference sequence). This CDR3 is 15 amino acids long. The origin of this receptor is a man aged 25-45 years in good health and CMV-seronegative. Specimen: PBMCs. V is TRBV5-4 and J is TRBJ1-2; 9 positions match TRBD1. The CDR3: CASSSGQGRLYGYTF. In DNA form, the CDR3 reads TGTGCCAGCAGCTCGGGACAGGGTAGACTCTATGGCTACACCTTC.